These 20 T cell receptor beta chains came from one sample sequenced in a study of blood T cells in healthy people across ages. A second PCR, run for about 7 to 11 cycles, used a sample-barcoded 5' primer plus a J-beta primer mix. TCRdb re-called the 5' RACE reads through MiXCR, storing one row per CDR3 protein. The data show about 1.5 million distinct CDR3 sequences, with 35% to 45% seen just once and around 4% held by the top ten. The sequencing sample was made of blood. These TCRs come from a woman between 18 and 30 years old in good health.

This sequence joins TRBV2 and TRBJ2-7, with TRBD1 matching 8 bases. The CDR3 runs 13 residues. Trimming cost V 6 bases and J 7 bases; bases outside gene matches: 8. Germline CDR1 is SNHLY and CDR2 is FYNNEI. CDR3 sequence reads: CASRGQALNEQYF. The CDR3 DNA sequence: TGTGCCAGCAGGGGACAGGCTTTAAATGAGCAGTACTTC.

This clonotype came up once. The chain uses TRBV2 and TRBJ2-3, with 8 bases matching TRBD2. The CDR3 covers 13 residues. CDR1 and CDR2 (germline): SNHLY, FYNNEI. The trim removed 8 bases at V and 5 bases at J, leaving 6 bases unmatched. The CDR3 loop reads CASPGGVLDTQYF. The CDR3 DNA is TGTGCCAGCCCCGGGGGGGTATTAGATACGCAGTATTTT.

This chain uses TRBV12-3 or TRBV12-4 with TRBJ2-5; 11 bases match TRBD2. Trimming at V came to 5 bases and at J to 11 bases, leaving 13 bases not matched to a gene. CDR3 length: 15 residues. CDR3 nucleotides: TGTGCCAGCAGTACTAGCGGGAGATCCTACAATGAGCAGTACTTC. This translates into CASSTSGRSYNEQYF.

The chain is built from TRBV6-2 or TRBV6-3 and TRBJ1-4; D is ambiguous. Germline assignment: CDR1 MNHEY and CDR2 SVGEGT. The CDR3 has 14 amino acids. V gave up 7 bases and J gave up 5 bases, with 14 bases separating them. The CDR3 region has the DNA TGTGCCAGCACTTCGGCCGCCCGAAATGAAAAACTGTTTTTT. Its translation: CASTSAARNEKLFF.

The V call is TRBV9, the J call TRBJ1-2, with 9 positions matching TRBD1. There are 13 residues in the CDR3. CDR1 SGDLS and CDR2 YYNGEE come from the germline V gene. J was trimmed by 6 bases and V by 3 bases; bases with no gene match: 3. CDR3 protein: CASSAGDRDGYTF. The CDR3 DNA reads TGTGCCAGCAGCGCAGGGGACAGGGATGGCTACACCTTC.

V and J are TRBV4-3 and TRBJ2-1; the D is unclear. There are 14 residues in the CDR3. V lost 1 base to trimming and J lost 8 bases, with 12 bases between them. Germline CDR1 LGHNA, CDR2 YSLEER. The CDR3 loop is CASSQVIKGDEQFF. The CDR3 DNA follows: TGCGCCAGCAGCCAAGTTATTAAGGGTGATGAGCAGTTCTTC.

This chain uses TRBV7-2 with TRBJ2-6; D uncertain. Trimming removed 2 bases from V and 4 bases from J, with 9 bases in between. The CDR3 consists of 15 residues. Germline CDR1 and CDR2: SGHTA and FQGNSA. The CDR3 reads CASSLRDLGANVLTF. The CDR3 DNA reads as TGTGCCAGCAGCTTAAGGGATCTAGGGGCCAACGTCCTGACTTTC.

This sequence joins TRBV24-1 and TRBJ2-1; 7 bases line up with TRBD2. CDR3 length: 16 amino acids. Germline V CDR1 and CDR2: KGHDR, SFDVKD. V lost 10 bases to trimming and J lost 0 bases; unmatched junction nucleotides: 11. The CDR3 is CATEAGGGGSYNEQFF. The DNA for the CDR3 is TGTGCCACAGAAGCCGGCGGGGGAGGCTCCTACAATGAGCAGTTCTTC.

The chain uses TRBV12-3 or TRBV12-4 and TRBJ2-3; 11 nucleotides match TRBD2. The CDR3 totals 16 residues. With 5 bases clipped from V and 2 bases from J, the junction kept 6 bases outside the gene matches. CDR3: CASSPLLAGATDTQYF. The CDR3 DNA reads TGTGCCAGCAGTCCCCTACTAGCGGGGGCCACAGATACGCAGTATTTT.

The chain uses TRBV9 and TRBJ2-1, with D possibly being TRBD2 (6 bases). With 5 bases removed from V and 5 bases from J, the gap between germline ends came to 14 bases. This CDR3 is built from 14 residues. Germline CDR1 and CDR2: SGDLS and YYNGEE. The CDR3: CASSETSSHNEQFF. CDR3 DNA: TGTGCCAGCAGTGAGACTAGTTCTCACAATGAGCAGTTCTTC.

This chain connects TRBV18 to TRBJ2-1, with D possibly being TRBD2 (5 bases). The J call may be mistaken, given a closer DNA end match to TRBJ2-7. This CDR3 has 16 residues. The germline CDR1 and CDR2 sequences are KGHSH and LQKENI. The CDR3 coding sequence is TGTGCCAGCTCACCACCGACGAGGGTGGGCCACAATGAGCAGTACTTC. It yields the protein CASSPPTRVGHNEQYF.

The chain employs TRBV20-1 and TRBJ2-7; D is perhaps TRBD1 (6 bases). Germline V CDR1 and CDR2: DFQATT, SNEGSKA (reference sequence). V shed 3 bases and J shed 0 bases, with 15 bases lying between them. This CDR3 contains 15 residues. The CDR3 loop reads CSARLSRGLSYEQYF. CDR3 sequence (DNA): TGCAGTGCTAGGCTAAGCAGGGGCCTCTCCTACGAGCAGTACTTC.

The chain couples TRBV6-5 to TRBJ2-5, with no clear D. V lost 2 bases to trimming and J lost 9 bases, with 7 bases between them. Looked up from germline, CDR1 is MNHEY and CDR2 is SVGAGI. This CDR3 region has 11 residues. The CDR3 coding sequence is TGTGCCAGCAGTTACGACAAGGCCCAGTACTTC. Its translation: CASSYDKAQYF.

This clonotype was recorded once. This chain uses TRBV25-1 with TRBJ2-1; 7 nucleotides line up with TRBD1. V shed 5 bases and J 13 bases; nucleotides not matched to a gene: 14. CDR1 MGHDK and CDR2 SYGVNS come from the germline V gene. This CDR3 is 14 amino acids long. The CDR3 region is CASSKGQGVETQFF. The CDR3 coding sequence is TGTGCCAGCAGTAAGGGCCAGGGGGTAGAGACCCAGTTCTTC. The full variable domain, completed using reference TRBV25-1 and TRBJ2-1, is EADIYQTPRYLVIGTGKKITLECSQTMGHDKMYWYQQDPGMELHLIHYSYGVNSTEKGDLSSESTVSRIRTEHFPLTLESARPSHTSQYLCASSKGQGVETQFFGPGTRLTVL.

This clonotype was recorded at least ten times. The chain combines TRBV9 with TRBJ1-4; TRBD1 might be the D (5 bases). CDR3 size: 14 residues. Germline V gene data show CDR1 as SGDLS and CDR2 as YYNGEE. Trimming removed 0 bases from V and 7 bases from J, with 10 bases in between. Here the CDR3 reads CASSVAGVTEKLFF. CDR3 bases: TGTGCCAGCAGCGTAGCGGGGGTGACTGAAAAACTGTTTTTT.

The J gene is TRBJ2-7, the V gene TRBV5-6, with no clear D. Trimming removed 3 bases at V and 2 bases at J, with 15 bases between. This CDR3 contains 15 residues. CDR1 is SGHDT and CDR2 is YYEEEE in the germline V gene. Written as DNA, the CDR3 is TGTGCCAGCAGCTCCCCCGGAATCTTCACCTACGAGCAGTACTTC. Its translation is CASSSPGIFTYEQYF. Looking up the rest from reference TRBV5-6 and TRBJ2-7 gives the full variable domain: DAGVTQSPTHLIKTRGQQVTLRCSPKSGHDTVSWYQQALGQGPQFIFQYYEEEERQRGNFPDRFSGHQFPNYSSELNVNALLLGDSALYLCASSSPGIFTYEQYFGPGTRLTVT.

This chain connects TRBV27 to TRBJ2-7; 7 bases agree with TRBD2. The germline V gene encodes CDR1 MNHEY and CDR2 SMNVEV (reference sequence). The CDR3 covers 19 residues. V shed 2 bases and J 0 bases; nucleotides not matched to a gene: 16. CDR3 bases: TGTGCCAGCAGTTTACGGCCCCCCCTCCCCCTAGCGGACTCCTACGAGCAGTACTTC. Residues: CASSLRPPLPLADSYEQYF.

The chain couples TRBV12-1 to TRBJ2-5; TRBD1, the table's D call, was not compared with the DNA. TRBV12-1 is described as a pseudogene. The CDR3 is made up of 12 amino acids. The CDR3: CASGTGRETQYF. CDR3 nucleotide sequence: TGTGCCTCAGGGACCGGTCGCGAGACCCAGTACTTC.

There are a few counts of this clonotype. The chain employs TRBV7-6 and TRBJ1-1; TRBD1 agrees at 7 bases. This CDR3 is 13 amino acids long. Germline V gene lookup returns CDR1 SGHVS and CDR2 FNYEAQ. J lost 6 bases, V lost 4 bases, and 5 bases had no gene match. The CDR3: CASSSTGFPEAFF. Here the CDR3 DNA reads TGTGCCAGCAGCTCGACAGGGTTTCCTGAAGCTTTCTTT. The full variable domain, its missing parts supplied by reference TRBV7-6 and TRBJ1-1, is GAGVSQSPRYKVTKRGQDVALRCDPISGHVSLYWYRQALGQGPEFLTYFNYEAQQDKSGLPNDRFSAERPEGSISTLTIQRTEQRDSAMYRCASSSTGFPEAFFGQGTRLTVV.

The genes are TRBV6-5 and TRBJ2-3; TRBD1 aligns across 9 bases. Germline V gene sequence: CDR1 MNHEY, CDR2 SVGAGI. Germline trimming cut 6 bases from V and 6 bases from J; bases unmatched to any gene: 10. There are 15 residues in the CDR3. The CDR3 DNA is TGTGCCAGCAGCCCAGCGGACAGGGGAGGGGATACGCAGTATTTT. Protein: CASSPADRGGDTQYF.